A single sample is the source of the 28 T cell receptor beta chains below, sequenced in a study of neurological immune-mediated disorders (dated by TCRdb to between 2019 and 2020). In the paper's terms, the time point label means: longitudinal time-point 1 (baseline). Receptor libraries were prepared by 5' RACE. The listed sequencing device is Illumina HiSeq 2500. TCRdb applied fastp at Q25 and MiXCR to the public reads, then kept only in-frame beta chains. For every CDR3 protein sequence, its rows merge into one entry that carries the most common genes and DNA. For this sample there are tens of thousands of distinct CDR3 sequences; around 3.1% appear just once. About 7.8% of the sample rests with the top ten. The sequencing sample was made of PBMCs. These receptors originate from a woman in her sixties with multiple sclerosis.

The sample holds many counts of this clonotype. The rearrangement joins TRBV5-6 to TRBJ1-1; the match to TRBD1 covers 9 bases. The germline V gene encodes CDR1 SGHDT and CDR2 YYEEEE. This CDR3 is built from 15 residues. The V segment lost 0 bases and the J segment 3 bases; nucleotides outside the gene matches: 3. DNA for the CDR3: TGTGCCAGCAGCTTGGCGGACAGGGGCCACACTGAAGCTTTCTTT. Translating it yields CASSLADRGHTEAFF.

In this sample, this clonotype turned up many times. This chain connects TRBV6-5 to TRBJ2-7; D may match TRBD1 or TRBD2 (6 bases each). The germline V gene encodes CDR1 MNHEY and CDR2 SVGAGI. This CDR3 is built from 14 residues. The V and J ends lost 10 bases and 0 bases respectively, with 16 bases between them. The DNA of the CDR3 is TGTGCCACCAGGCGGGACATAGACTCCTACGAGCAGTACTTC. Its protein is CATRRDIDSYEQYF.

This clonotype was seen ten or more times. J is TRBJ1-1 and V is TRBV12-3 or TRBV12-4; D is uncertain. This CDR3 has 17 residues. V was cut by 1 base and J by 0 bases, with 15 bases left in between. CDR3 sequence: CASSLGVTRTLNTEAFF. The DNA for the CDR3 is TGTGCCAGCAGTTTAGGAGTCACCCGGACCTTGAACACTGAAGCTTTCTTT.

This clonotype was seen many times. V gene TRBV5-1 combines with J gene TRBJ2-7, with 8 bases fitting TRBD1. The CDR3 length is 15 residues. Trimming took 0 bases from V and 3 from J; bases not matched to a gene: 5. CDR1 and CDR2 from the germline V gene are SGHRS and YFSETQ. The CDR3 is CASSLGGTGHYEQYF. Here the CDR3 DNA reads TGCGCCAGCAGCTTGGGCGGGACAGGACACTACGAGCAGTACTTC. Using reference TRBV5-1 and TRBJ2-7 for the parts outside the CDR3, the full variable domain is KAGVTQTPRYLIKTRGQQVTLSCSPISGHRSVSWYQQTPGQGLQFLFEYFSETQRNKGNFPGRFSGRQFSNSRSEMNVSTLELGDSALYLCASSLGGTGHYEQYFGPGTRLTVT.

The V gene is TRBV5-1, the J gene TRBJ2-5, with TRBD2 identical over 7 bases. The germline V gene encodes CDR1 SGHRS and CDR2 YFSETQ. The ends lost 5 bases at V and 5 bases at J; junction bases unmatched: 12. This CDR3 contains 15 residues. The CDR3 protein is CASRHGTTGGETQYF. As DNA, the CDR3 is TGCGCCAGCAGACACGGGACTACCGGCGGGGAGACCCAGTACTTC.

Ten or more counts support this clonotype. The chain links TRBV3-1 to TRBJ1-1, with 8 nucleotides matching TRBD1. The CDR3 is made up of 16 amino acids. After removal of 0 bases from V and 5 bases from J, the junction contained 8 bases not matched to a gene. CDR1 and CDR2 from the germline V gene are LGHDT and YNNKEL (reference sequence). The CDR3 here is CASSQESIGQGTEAFF. CDR3 nucleotides: TGTGCCAGCAGCCAAGAAAGCATCGGACAGGGAACTGAAGCTTTCTTT.

This clonotype was recorded at least ten times. The chain carries TRBV5-1 and TRBJ1-1; the match to TRBD1 covers 9 bases. Germline CDR1 SGHRS, CDR2 YFSETQ. V lost 3 bases, J lost 1 base, and 4 bases stayed unmatched. The CDR3 has 15 amino acids. The CDR3 loop is CASSSQGAGNTEAFF. Here the CDR3 DNA reads TGCGCCAGCAGCTCACAGGGGGCCGGGAACACTGAAGCTTTCTTT.

This clonotype was observed at least ten times. The genes are TRBV5-1 and TRBJ2-2; D is unresolved. This CDR3 comprises 16 residues. Germline CDR1 SGHRS, CDR2 YFSETQ. The V and J ends lost 0 bases and 3 bases respectively, with 12 bases between them. CDR3 residues: CASSLDGRMYTGELFF. CDR3 bases: TGCGCCAGCAGCTTGGATGGCCGGATGTACACCGGGGAGCTGTTTTTT.

The chain links TRBV20-1 to TRBJ1-2; D call uncertain. V gave up 1 base and J gave up 4 bases, with 7 bases separating them. Germline V gene data show CDR1 as DFQATT and CDR2 as SNEGSKA (reference sequence). The CDR3 covers 12 residues. CDR3 residues: CSARGWVYGYTF. The CDR3 nucleotides are TGCAGTGCTAGAGGCTGGGTCTATGGCTACACCTTC.

This clonotype was observed at least ten times. The V and J genes are TRBV20-1 and TRBJ2-3, with D maybe TRBD1 (6 bases). The CDR3 has 14 residues. Germline CDR1 DFQATT, CDR2 SNEGSKA (reference sequence). V gave up 1 base and J gave up 4 bases, with 12 bases separating them. CDR3 sequence (DNA): TGCAGTGCTAGAGGGACAGCGAGGGCAGATACGCAGTATTTT. This gives the protein CSARGTARADTQYF.

In this sample, this clonotype turned up many times. The chain couples TRBV2 to TRBJ2-3, with 11 nucleotides matching TRBD2. Germline V CDR1 and CDR2: SNHLY, FYNNEI. The CDR3 runs to 13 residues. V dropped 2 bases and J dropped 14; count of bases not matched to a gene: 6. The DNA for the CDR3 is TGTGCCAGCAGTGAACTACCCGGGACTAGCGGGTATTTT. This gives the protein CASSELPGTSGYF.

This clonotype was detected many times. The rearrangement joins TRBV11-2 to TRBJ2-2; 10 bases agree with TRBD2. The germline V gene encodes CDR1 SGHAT and CDR2 FQNNGV. Trimming removed 3 bases from V and 0 bases from J; junction bases left unmatched: 7. The CDR3 has 18 residues. The CDR3 bases are TGTGCCAGCAGCTTCGAGCGGGGGGGCCCCGCGAACACCGGGGAGCTGTTTTTT. It encodes CASSFERGGPANTGELFF.

This clonotype is termed medium-sized. The chain employs TRBV20-1 and TRBJ2-2, with D unresolved. Germline V gives CDR1 DFQATT, CDR2 SNEGSKA (reference sequence). V lost 6 bases and J lost 1, with 9 bases in between. The length of the CDR3 is 13 residues. The chain's CDR3 is CSADRVNTGELFF. The CDR3 region has the DNA TGCAGTGCCGACCGAGTGAACACCGGGGAGCTGTTTTTT.

This clonotype was seen many times. CDR3 in DNA: TGCAGTGCCCACGCCGGGACAGGGGGAAAATGGGGGACTAATCAGCCCCAGCATTTT. Its protein is CSAHAGTGGKWGTNQPQHF. The rearrangement joins TRBV20-1 to TRBJ1-5; 11 bases align to TRBD1. CDR3 length equals 19 residues. V was pared by 6 bases and J by 4 bases, with 20 bases of the junction left unmatched. From germline, CDR1 is DFQATT and CDR2 SNEGSKA (reference sequence).

Many counts were recorded for this clonotype. This sequence joins TRBV14 and TRBJ2-2; no definite D call. The germline gives CDR1 SGHDN, CDR2 FVKESK. Trimming left V 2 bases short and J 6 bases short, with 16 bases between. The CDR3 is made up of 16 amino acids. CDR3 residues: CASSQSVAVRSGELFF. In DNA, the CDR3 is TGTGCCAGCAGCCAAAGTGTCGCGGTTAGATCCGGGGAGCTGTTTTTT.

Ten or more counts support this clonotype. The V call is TRBV18, the J call TRBJ2-7, with 10 bases matching TRBD1. CDR3 length: 12 amino acids. The V gene's germline CDR1 is KGHSH and CDR2 LQKENI. The V gene end was trimmed by 3 bases and the J gene end by 7 bases; junction bases not matched to a gene: 0. Here the CDR3 reads CASSPGQGEQYF. The CDR3 DNA is TGTGCCAGCTCACCGGGACAGGGGGAGCAGTACTTC.

This clonotype showed up just a few times. The CDR3 end shows no conserved phenylalanine or tryptophan, and so a read error is likely. V usage is TRBV12-3 or TRBV12-4 and J usage is TRBJ2-7; 8 nucleotides match TRBD2. V lost 5 bases, J lost 5 bases, and 14 bases stayed unmatched. This CDR3 is built from 16 residues. The CDR3 DNA follows: TGTGCCAGCAGTACCCATCCGGGACTAGTGGTCCACGAGCAGTACAAC. It codes for CASSTHPGLVVHEQYN.

This clonotype occurred many times. The V and J genes are TRBV29-1 and TRBJ1-1; D not certain. The CDR3 runs 11 residues. Germline V gene lookup returns CDR1 SQVTM and CDR2 ANQGSEA. V was clipped by 6 bases and J by 6 bases, with 11 bases between them. The CDR3 spells CSVEKWAEAFF. In nucleotides, the CDR3 is TGCAGCGTAGAAAAATGGGCTGAAGCTTTCTTT.

This clonotype was counted at least ten times. This chain uses TRBV20-1 with TRBJ2-1; TRBD2 is a possible D gene (6 bases). This CDR3 is 13 amino acids long. V lost 5 bases and J lost 5, with 13 bases in between. Germline assignment: CDR1 DFQATT and CDR2 SNEGSKA (reference sequence). The CDR3 region is CSASRRGDNEQFF. CDR3 sequence (DNA): TGCAGTGCTTCGAGACGCGGGGACAATGAGCAGTTCTTC.

This clonotype came up a few times. The rearrangement joins TRBV3-1 to TRBJ2-7; the match to TRBD1 covers 10 bases. CDR3 length: 12 amino acids. Germline assignment: CDR1 LGHDT and CDR2 YNNKEL (reference sequence). The J segment lost 6 bases and the V segment lost 9 bases, leaving 5 bases of the junction unmatched. The CDR3 sequence: CARHGTGVEQYF. The DNA of the CDR3 is TGTGCCAGGCACGGGACAGGGGTCGAGCAGTACTTC.

This clonotype showed up many times. The chain has TRBV5-1 and TRBJ2-3; D may be TRBD1 or TRBD2 (5 bases each). Trimming stripped 4 bases from V and 2 bases from J, with 11 bases between. In germline, CDR1 is SGHRS, CDR2 YFSETQ. This CDR3 spans 14 amino acids. CDR3 amino acids: CASSLGDFTDTQYF. CDR3 coding DNA: TGCGCCAGCAGCCTGGGGGATTTCACAGATACGCAGTATTTT. The entire variable domain, with the rest obtained from reference TRBV5-1 and TRBJ2-3, is as follows: KAGVTQTPRYLIKTRGQQVTLSCSPISGHRSVSWYQQTPGQGLQFLFEYFSETQRNKGNFPGRFSGRQFSNSRSEMNVSTLELGDSALYLCASSLGDFTDTQYFGPGTRLTVL.

Many counts were recorded for this clonotype. The V gene is TRBV11-2, the J gene TRBJ2-5, with 12 bases lining up with TRBD2. Germline V CDR1 and CDR2: SGHAT, FQNNGV. V lost 3 bases, J lost 5 bases, and 7 bases stayed unmatched. CDR3 length equals 16 residues. CDR3 protein: CASSFVLAGGRETQYF. CDR3 sequence (DNA): TGTGCCAGCAGCTTCGTACTAGCGGGGGGAAGGGAGACCCAGTACTTC.

This clonotype was counted many times. The V and J genes are TRBV12-3 or TRBV12-4 and TRBJ1-5; a weak D match, TRBD1 (5 bases). The V end lost 4 bases, the J end lost 4 bases, and 14 bases lay between the germline ends. This CDR3 contains 15 residues. The CDR3 here is CASSSGGVGNQPQHF. The CDR3 coding sequence is TGTGCCAGCAGTTCGGGAGGGGTGGGTAATCAGCCCCAGCATTTT.

This clonotype was recorded at least ten times. The genes are TRBV3-1 and TRBJ2-7, with D tentatively TRBD1 (6 bases). From germline, CDR1 is LGHDT and CDR2 YNNKEL (reference sequence). Trimming took off 0 bases at V and 3 bases at J, with 9 bases between the two ends. The CDR3 length is 14 residues. The CDR3 protein is CASSQDDRNYEQYF. Here the CDR3 DNA reads TGTGCCAGCAGCCAAGACGACAGGAACTACGAGCAGTACTTC.

Ten or more counts support this clonotype. V usage is TRBV2 and J usage is TRBJ1-4; D might be TRBD1 (5 bases). The CDR3 extends over 15 amino acids. V was trimmed by 1 base and J by 11 bases, leaving 17 bases between them. Germline V gene sequence: CDR1 SNHLY, CDR2 FYNNEI. CDR3 bases: TGTGCCAGCAGTGAAGTGGGACGTCTGAAGGAGAAACTGTTTTTT. Protein: CASSEVGRLKEKLFF.

In its sample, this clonotype was seen many times. The genes are TRBV28 and TRBJ1-2; 10 nucleotides line up with TRBD1. Germline-derived CDR1 and CDR2 are MDHEN and SYDVKM. The junction had 7 bases not matched to a gene; V was cut back by 5 bases and J by 4 bases. The CDR3 consists of 15 residues. The CDR3 sequence is CASSPPTGGVYGYTF. CDR3 DNA sequence: TGTGCCAGCAGTCCTCCGACAGGGGGCGTCTATGGCTACACCTTC.

The sample holds many counts of this clonotype. The rearrangement links TRBV18 to TRBJ2-3; 7 bases agree with TRBD2. Looked up from germline, CDR1 is KGHSH and CDR2 is LQKENI. Trimming took 2 bases from V and 0 from J; bases not matched to a gene: 8. The CDR3 loop spans 17 amino acids. The CDR3 coding sequence is TGTGCCAGCTCACCAAGCGGGGCCGGCCTCAGCACAGATACGCAGTATTTT. Amino acids: CASSPSGAGLSTDTQYF.

This clonotype showed up many times. This rearrangement joins TRBV12-3 or TRBV12-4 to TRBJ2-7; 10 nucleotides line up with TRBD1. The CDR3 covers 16 residues. Losses at the gene ends were 4 bases for V and 4 bases for J; bases not matched to a gene: 10. For the CDR3, the DNA is TGTGCCAGCAGTTCCCACTCGGGACAGGGGATGTACGAGCAGTACTTC. Protein sequence: CASSSHSGQGMYEQYF.